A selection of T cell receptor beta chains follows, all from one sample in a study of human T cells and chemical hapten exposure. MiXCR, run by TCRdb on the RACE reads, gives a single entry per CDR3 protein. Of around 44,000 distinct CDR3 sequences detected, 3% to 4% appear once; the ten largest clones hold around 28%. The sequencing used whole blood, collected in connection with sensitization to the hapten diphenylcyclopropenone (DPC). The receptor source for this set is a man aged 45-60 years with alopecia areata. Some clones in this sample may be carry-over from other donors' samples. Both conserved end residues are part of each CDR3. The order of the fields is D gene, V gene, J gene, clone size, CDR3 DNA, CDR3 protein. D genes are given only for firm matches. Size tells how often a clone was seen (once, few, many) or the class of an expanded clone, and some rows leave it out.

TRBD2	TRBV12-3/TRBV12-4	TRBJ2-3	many	TGTGCCAGCAGGACTAGCGGAACAGATACGCAGTATTTT	CASRTSGTDTQYF
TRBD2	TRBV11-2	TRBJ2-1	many	TGTGCCAGCAGCTTAACCCCTCTGACTAGCGGGAGGGCGCGTGAGCAGTTCTTC	CASSLTPLTSGRAREQFF
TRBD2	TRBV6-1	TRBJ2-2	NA	TGTGCCAGCAGTGAACTAGCGGGAGGGCCCGGGGAGCTGTTTTTT	CASSELAGGPGELFF
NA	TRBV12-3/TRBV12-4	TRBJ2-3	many	TGTGCCAGCAGTTCCCGACAGCCTGGCGCAGATACGCAGTATTTT	CASSSRQPGADTQYF
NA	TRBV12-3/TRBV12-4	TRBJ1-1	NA	TGTGCCAGCAGTTTTATGGGTGGGGGGTACACTGAAGCTTTCTTT	CASSFMGGGYTEAFF
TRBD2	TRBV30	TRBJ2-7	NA	TGTGCCTGGAGCGGACTAGCGGGGGCTCAGTACTTC	CAWSGLAGAQYF
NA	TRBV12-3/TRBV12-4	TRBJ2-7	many	TGTGCCAGCACCGGGGGTGAGACAGCCTCCTACGAGCAGTACTTC	CASTGGETASYEQYF
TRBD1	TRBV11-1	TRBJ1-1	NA	TGTGCCAGCAGCCAAGGGACAGGGGGCATCTTGAACACTGAAGCTTTCTTT	CASSQGTGGILNTEAFF
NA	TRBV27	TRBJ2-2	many	TGTGCCAGCAGTTCCTCCAGCGGCTTATCCACCACCGGGGAGCTGTTTTTT	CASSSSSGLSTTGELFF
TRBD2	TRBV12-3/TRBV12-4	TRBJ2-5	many	TGTGCCAGCAGTTCCTCCACTATTGGACTAGCGGGAGGAGGCCAAGAGACCCAGTACTTC	CASSSSTIGLAGGGQETQYF
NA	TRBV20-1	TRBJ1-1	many	TGCAGTGCTAGTTTGCTGTGGGACACTGAAGCTTTCTTT	CSASLLWDTEAFF
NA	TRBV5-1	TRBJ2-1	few	TGCGCCAGCAGCAACGGACAGTCCGCCAATGAGCAGTTCTTC	CASSNGQSANEQFF
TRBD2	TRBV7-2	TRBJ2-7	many	TGTGCCAGCAGCCCTCCGGGGGGGTCCTACGAGCAGTACTTC	CASSPPGGSYEQYF
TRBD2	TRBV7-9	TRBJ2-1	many	TGTGCCAGCAGCCCCTTTGGCGGGAGGTATAATGAGCAGTTCTTC	CASSPFGGRYNEQFF
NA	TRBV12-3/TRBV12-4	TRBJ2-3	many	TGTGCCAGCCAAGGGTTCACAGATACGCAGTATTTT	CASQGFTDTQYF
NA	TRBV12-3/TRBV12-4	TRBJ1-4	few	TGTGCCAGCACCCCTAATATCGGGGCTAATGAAAAACTGTTTTTT	CASTPNIGANEKLFF
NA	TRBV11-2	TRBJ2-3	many	TGTGCCAGCAGCCGCATTCTTTTGACAGATACGCAGTATTTT	CASSRILLTDTQYF
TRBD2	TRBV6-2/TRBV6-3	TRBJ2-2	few	TGTGCCAGCACCTCCTCTCGGAGAGCGGGAGACACCGGGGAGCTGTTTTTT	CASTSSRRAGDTGELFF
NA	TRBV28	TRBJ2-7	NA	TGTGCCAGCACGAGACAGGCTACCTACGAGCAGTACTTC	CASTRQATYEQYF
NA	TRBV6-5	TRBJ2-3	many	TGTGCCAGCGGAGGGGTGGGAATTGGCACAGATACGCAGTATTTT	CASGGVGIGTDTQYF
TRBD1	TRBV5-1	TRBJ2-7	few	TGCGCCAGCAGCTGGGGACGATACGGGACAGGGACCTACGAGCAGTACTTC	CASSWGRYGTGTYEQYF
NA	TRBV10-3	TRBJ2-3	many	TGTGCCATCAGGGCTTTGACTGGGATCACAGATACGCAGTATTTT	CAIRALTGITDTQYF
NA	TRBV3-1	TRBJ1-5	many	TGTGCCAGCAGCCAAACAGGACATAGCAATCAGCCCCAGCATTTT	CASSQTGHSNQPQHF
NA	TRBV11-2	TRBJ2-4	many	TGTGCCAGCAGCTTTTTGGGCAGCCTAGTGAAAAACATTCAGTACTTC	CASSFLGSLVKNIQYF
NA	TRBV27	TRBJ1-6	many	TGTGCCAGCAGTTTTCGAATAGGCTTGGGCCTCGATGGGCCACCCCTCCACTTT	CASSFRIGLGLDGPPLHF
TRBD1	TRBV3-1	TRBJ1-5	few	TGTGCCAGCAGCCGCCAGGGGGGGAATCAGCCCCAGCATTTT	CASSRQGGNQPQHF
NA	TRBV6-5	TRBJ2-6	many	TGTGCCAGCAGGGGCTCTGGGGCCAACGTCCTGACTTTC	CASRGSGANVLTF
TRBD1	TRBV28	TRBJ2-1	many	TGTGCCAGCATCCATAGAGGGGGCAGATATGGGTTCTTC	CASIHRGGRYGFF
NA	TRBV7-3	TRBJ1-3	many	TGTGCCAGCAGCAATGCTGGGGGAAACACCATATATTTT	CASSNAGGNTIYF
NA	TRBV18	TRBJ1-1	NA	TGTGCCAGCTCACCGGGCGGGCCCCCGAACACTGAAGCTTTCTTT	CASSPGGPPNTEAFF
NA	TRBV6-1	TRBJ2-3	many	TGTGCCAGCAGGCACAGGGTAGCTAGCACAGATACGCAGTATTTT	CASRHRVASTDTQYF
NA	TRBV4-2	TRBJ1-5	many	TGTGCCAGCAGCCAAGATCTCGGGAATCGTCAGCCCCAGCATTTT	CASSQDLGNRQPQHF
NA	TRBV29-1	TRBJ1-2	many	TGCAGCGTAGCGGAGGGGATTCTCGGCTACACCTTC	CSVAEGILGYTF
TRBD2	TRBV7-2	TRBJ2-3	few	TGTGCCAGCAGCTTAGTCACTAGCGGAGGAATCTCTAGCACAGATACGCAGTATTTT	CASSLVTSGGISSTDTQYF
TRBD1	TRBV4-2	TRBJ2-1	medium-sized	TGTGCCAGCAGCCAAGAACCGGGACAGGGGGATGAGCAGTTCTTC	CASSQEPGQGDEQFF
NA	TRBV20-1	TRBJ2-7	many	TGCAGTGCTAGAGAATCCACCTTCCTAGACGAGCAGTACTTC	CSARESTFLDEQYF
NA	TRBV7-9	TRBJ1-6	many	TGTGCCAGCAGCCGTCAACAGAGAAATTCACCCCTCCACTTT	CASSRQQRNSPLHF
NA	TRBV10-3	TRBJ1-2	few	TGTGCCATCAGTGAGTCGCCCGGCAGGGATGGCTACACCTTC	CAISESPGRDGYTF
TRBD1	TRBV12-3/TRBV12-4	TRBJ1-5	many	TGTGCCAGCAAGGCAGGGGGCGGTCAGCCCCAGCATTTT	CASKAGGGQPQHF
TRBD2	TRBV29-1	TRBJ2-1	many	TGCAGCGTAGCGGGAGGGGCCTACAATGAGCAGTTCTTC	CSVAGGAYNEQFF
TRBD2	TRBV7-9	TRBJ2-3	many	TGTGCCAGCAGCCCCGGACTAGCGGGGAACACAGATACGCAGTATTTT	CASSPGLAGNTDTQYF
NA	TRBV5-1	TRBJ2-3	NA	TGCGCCAGCAGCTTTACAGCTTCTAGCACAGATACGCAGTATTTT	CASSFTASSTDTQYF
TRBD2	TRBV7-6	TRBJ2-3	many	TGTGCCAGCAGAGGGACTAGCGGGTACTTCAGCACAGATACGCAGTATTTT	CASRGTSGYFSTDTQYF
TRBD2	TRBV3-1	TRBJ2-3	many	TGTGCCAGCAGCCAAGATAGTAGGTCTAGCGGGAGGGTTGAAGATACGCAGTATTTT	CASSQDSRSSGRVEDTQYF
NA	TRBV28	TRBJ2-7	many	TGTGCCAGCAGCCCCATCCGGGGGTCCGGCTCCTACGAGCAGTACTTC	CASSPIRGSGSYEQYF
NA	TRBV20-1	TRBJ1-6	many	TGCAGTGCCTTACAGGGTCTGAATTCACCCCTCCACTTT	CSALQGLNSPLHF
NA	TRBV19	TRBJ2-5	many	TGTGCCAGTACCGGACTTAAGGGGGGCCAGTACTTC	CASTGLKGGQYF
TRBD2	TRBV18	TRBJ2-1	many	TGTGCCAGCTCACCCCAATCACTAGCGCCCGAAGTTAATGAGCAGTTCTTC	CASSPQSLAPEVNEQFF
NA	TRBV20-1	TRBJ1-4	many	TGCAGTGCCGCCCCCCCGCTAGGGGAGGTTACTAATGAAAAACTGTTTTTT	CSAAPPLGEVTNEKLFF
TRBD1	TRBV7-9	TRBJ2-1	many	TGTGCCAGCAGCTACGACAGGGGGCAGGATGAGCAGTTCTTC	CASSYDRGQDEQFF